This TCR beta chain was documented in a study of T cell changes during pregnancy in multiple sclerosis. Assay: immunoSEQ multiplex PCR; the TCRdb copy retains only in-frame clones and omits some. The table has 69,000 or so clones, approximately 92% seen once. Germline values: CDR1 SGHRS, CDR2 YFSETQ. Unmatched junction bases numbered 9, after V lost 0 bases and J lost 7 bases. This CDR3 contains 15 residues. This clone came up once. The specimen comprised peripheral blood, sampled in the third trimester of pregnancy. The TCR comes from a female donor in good health, enrolled as a control in a pregnancy study. This chain links TRBV5-1 with TRBJ1-2; 7 positions agree with TRBD1. CDR3 loop: CASSLETGAFSGYTF. The CDR3 bases are TGCGCCAGCAGCTTGGAAACAGGGGCTTTCTCTGGCTACACCTTC.